This T cell receptor (beta chain) was recovered during a study of blood T cell repertoires in COVID-19. Turning to the study itself: Samples of COVID-19 (acute and convalescent) were obtained from the United States, Italy and Spain.

Generated by immunoSEQ multiplex PCR, the TCRdb table keeps only in-frame clones and is missing some. This sample carries 56,000 or so clones, more than 70% of them seen once, and the ten largest clones take around 18%. With 1 base removed from V and 6 bases from J, the gap between germline ends came to 10 bases. Germline lookup yields CDR1 MGHDK and CDR2 SYGVNS. The CDR3 spans 15 residues. This clone was counted once. The clonotype comes from a human donor in a cohort sampled during active COVID-19. Sequencing input: peripheral blood. The chain is built from TRBV25-1 and TRBJ1-6, with TRBD1 as a possible D gene (5 bases). The CDR3 region is CASSEWQGLNSPLHF. The CDR3 DNA follows: TGTGCCAGCAGTGAATGGCAGGGACTTAATTCACCCCTCCACTTT. Filled out from reference TRBV25-1 and TRBJ1-6, the complete variable domain reads EADIYQTPRYLVIGTGKKITLECSQTMGHDKMYWYQQDPGMELHLIHYSYGVNSTEKGDLSSESTVSRIRTEHFPLTLESARPSHTSQYLCASSEWQGLNSPLHFGNGTRLTVT.